This T cell receptor (beta chain) was recorded in a study of preoperative IRX-2 immunotherapy in early breast cancer. The sample's treatment: preoperative locoregional IRX-2 cytokine immunotherapy. This phase Ib study tested locoregional IRX-2 cytokine immunotherapy given before surgery. The assay was immunoSEQ multiplex PCR, and TCRdb's table has in-frame clones only and misses some. The sample consists of 28,000 or so clones, about 90% of them appearing once. Germline CDR1 and CDR2: LNHDA and SQIVND (reference sequence). Trimming shortened V by 5 bases and J by 1 base, and 11 bases separated the two germline ends. The CDR3 runs to 14 residues.

This material was obtained from a patient treated with IRX-2 immunotherapy. The chain joins TRBV19 to TRBJ1-1; D perhaps matches TRBD1 (5 bases). The sequence came from a human donor with breast cancer. This CDR3 reads CASSFRARNTEAFF. In DNA form, the CDR3 reads TGTGCCAGTAGTTTCAGGGCTAGGAACACTGAAGCTTTCTTT.